These 25 T cell receptor beta chains were all obtained from the same sample, sequenced in a study of blood T cell repertoires in COVID-19 (dated by TCRdb to the early 2020s). To prepare the library, the immunoSEQ multiplex PCR assay was applied. This is the immuneACCESS table as TCRdb keeps it, with only in-frame sequences that have V and J called. A part of the clones is gone; compared with another copy, unresolved V genes explain less than half, and the rest is unexplained. Present in this sample are about 140,000 clones, 84% of which were seen just once. 1.5% to 2% of the sample lies in the top ten. Material for sequencing was PBMCs or T cells enriched from blood (not recorded which). The receptor set was obtained from a woman aged 18 to 35 who had been exposed to COVID-19.

This clone appeared once. The chain is built from TRBV7-6 and TRBJ2-3, with no clear D. This CDR3 is 13 amino acids long. Germline V gene sequence: CDR1 SGHVS, CDR2 FNYEAQ. V was trimmed by 4 bases and J by 0 bases, leaving 5 bases between them. The CDR3 sequence is CASSSYSTDTQYF. CDR3 nucleotides: TGTGCCAGCAGCTCCTACAGCACAGATACGCAGTATTTT.

V is TRBV19 and J is TRBJ2-7; 9 bases agree with TRBD2. The V segment lost 1 base and the J segment 4 bases; nucleotides outside the gene matches: 5. In germline, CDR1 is LNHDA, CDR2 SQIVND (reference sequence). This CDR3 is 15 amino acids long. The CDR3 DNA reads as TGTGCCAGTAGTATAGTTGGGACTAGCTTGTACGAGCAGTACTTC. Protein sequence: CASSIVGTSLYEQYF. The variable domain in full, completed from reference TRBV19 and TRBJ2-7, reads DGGITQSPKYLFRKEGQNVTLSCEQNLNHDAMYWYRQDPGQGLRLIYYSQIVNDFQKGDIAEGYSVSREKKESFPLTVTSAQKNPTAFYLCASSIVGTSLYEQYFGPGTRLTVT.

The chain links TRBV7-9 to TRBJ2-5, with D maybe TRBD1 (6 bases). This CDR3 has 14 amino acids. V lost 5 bases to trimming and J lost 1 base, with 11 bases between them. Germline V gene sequence: CDR1 SEHNR, CDR2 FQNEAQ (reference sequence). CDR3 DNA: TGTGCCAGCAGCCCCGGACAGTTCCAAGAGACCCAGTACTTC. It specifies CASSPGQFQETQYF.

V usage is TRBV4-3 and J usage is TRBJ2-3; D is unclear. This CDR3 comprises 19 residues. The germline V gene has CDR1 LGHNA and CDR2 YSLEER. V was trimmed by 0 bases and J by 1 base, leaving 20 bases between them. The CDR3 bases are TGCGCCAGCAGCCAAGATGCTCCGAGTTGGAGCGACCGCACAGATACGCAGTATTTT. This sequence encodes CASSQDAPSWSDRTDTQYF.

V and J are TRBV11-2 and TRBJ2-2, with 12 bases matching TRBD1. The CDR3 runs 17 residues. The V and J ends lost 8 bases and 4 bases, in that order; junction bases with no gene match: 11. In germline, CDR1 is SGHAT, CDR2 FQNNGV. The CDR3 loop is CASGRKGTGGPTGELFF. As DNA, the CDR3 is TGTGCCAGCGGAAGGAAGGGGACAGGGGGCCCCACCGGGGAGCTGTTTTTT. The complete variable domain, with remaining parts taken from reference TRBV11-2 and TRBJ2-2, reads EAGVAQSPRYKIIEKRQSVAFWCNPISGHATLYWYQQILGQGPKLLIQFQNNGVVDDSQLPKDRFSAERLKGVDSTLKIQPAKLEDSAVYLCASGRKGTGGPTGELFFGEGSRLTVL.

The chain combines TRBV7-9 with TRBJ1-1; 8 bases line up with TRBD1. CDR1 and CDR2 (germline): SEHNR, FQNEAQ (reference sequence). After removal of 3 bases from V and 2 bases from J, the junction contained 5 bases not matched to a gene. This CDR3 region has 15 residues. In DNA, the CDR3 is TGTGCCAGCAGCTTCGACAGGGGCGTAAACACTGAAGCTTTCTTT. Translating gives CASSFDRGVNTEAFF.

V gene TRBV30 combines with J gene TRBJ1-1; D is uncertain. The CDR3 consists of 14 residues. Trimming shortened V by 5 bases and J by 6 bases, and 19 bases separated the two germline ends. Looked up from germline, CDR1 is GTSNPN and CDR2 is SVGIG (reference sequence). CDR3 sequence (DNA): TGTGCCTGGGGGAAGGGTGGAACTAGCTCTGAAGCTTTCTTT. This encodes CAWGKGGTSSEAFF.

V gene TRBV28 combines with J gene TRBJ1-4; TRBD1 aligns across 7 bases. Per the germline V gene, CDR1 is MDHEN and CDR2 is SYDVKM. V lost 5 bases to trimming and J lost 3 bases; unmatched junction nucleotides: 6. The CDR3 covers 15 residues. The CDR3 nucleotides read TGTGCCAGCAGTCAACAGGGGCGGGCTAATGAAAAACTGTTTTTT. It codes for CASSQQGRANEKLFF. Looking up the rest from reference TRBV28 and TRBJ1-4 gives the full variable domain: DVKVTQSSRYLVKRTGEKVFLECVQDMDHENMFWYRQDPGLGLRLIYFSYDVKMKEKGDIPEGYSVSREKKERFSLILESASTNQTSMYLCASSQQGRANEKLFFGSGTQLSVL.

J is TRBJ2-7 and V is TRBV25-1; 7 bases align to TRBD1. V shed 0 bases, J shed 2 bases, and the junction held 7 bases outside the gene matches. Per germline, CDR1 MGHDK and CDR2 SYGVNS. The CDR3 spans 16 residues. CDR3 in DNA: TGTGCCAGCAGTGAATATACCGGGACAGCCCCCTACGAGCAGTACTTC. Its translation: CASSEYTGTAPYEQYF.

This clone was counted a few times. The V gene is TRBV29-1, the J gene TRBJ1-1; 7 bases fit TRBD1. The germline V gene has CDR1 SQVTM and CDR2 ANQGSEA. CDR3 length: 10 residues. Trimming took 6 bases from V and 8 from J; bases not matched to a gene: 3. The CDR3 here is CSVHRGEAFF. The CDR3 DNA is TGCAGCGTACACAGGGGCGAAGCTTTCTTT.

The rearrangement joins TRBV5-1 to TRBJ2-1; 7 bases line up with TRBD1. Germline CDR1 SGHRS, CDR2 YFSETQ. V trimming: 0 bases; J trimming: 6 bases; junction bases outside the gene matches: 6. The CDR3 loop spans 15 amino acids. The CDR3: CASSLGATGSNEQFF. The CDR3 DNA reads as TGCGCCAGCAGCTTGGGTGCGACAGGGTCCAATGAGCAGTTCTTC.

The chain has TRBV7-2 and TRBJ1-4; 7 nucleotides agree with TRBD1. V dropped 5 bases and J dropped 4; count of bases not matched to a gene: 7. CDR1 is SGHTA, CDR2 FQGNSA, per germline. The CDR3 is 15 amino acids. The CDR3 coding sequence is TGTGCCAGCAGCCCCCAGACAGGGATTAATGAAAAACTGTTTTTT. Translated: CASSPQTGINEKLFF.

This CDR3 reads CASSPSLRDRDHNEQFF. CDR3 sequence (DNA): TGTGCCAGCAGCCCATCTCTCCGGGACAGGGACCACAATGAGCAGTTCTTC. The chain joins TRBV7-2 to TRBJ2-1, with 9 bases fitting TRBD1. This CDR3 has 17 residues. V shed 5 bases and J 5 bases; nucleotides not matched to a gene: 13. Germline CDR1 and CDR2: SGHTA and FQGNSA.

CDR3: CAISVSSGSTYEQYF. The CDR3 DNA reads TGTGCCATCAGCGTTAGCAGCGGGAGCACCTACGAGCAGTACTTC. The chain is built from TRBV10-3 and TRBJ2-7; 8 bases are a match to TRBD2. Germline V CDR1 and CDR2: ENHRY, SYGVKD. V shed 6 bases, J shed 2 bases, and the junction held 9 bases outside the gene matches. CDR3 size: 15 residues.

The rearrangement joins TRBV7-2 to TRBJ2-7; 13 bases line up with TRBD2. V lost 5 bases, J lost 3 bases, and 16 bases stayed unmatched. CDR3 length: 19 residues. The germline gives CDR1 SGHTA, CDR2 FQGNSA. The CDR3 nucleotides read TGTGCCAGCAGCCCCGGGATAAGACTAGCGGGAGGCGGCTACTACGAGCAGTACTTC. Residues: CASSPGIRLAGGGYYEQYF.

The chain links TRBV2 to TRBJ1-2; 9 bases match TRBD1. The CDR3 spans 14 residues. Per germline, CDR1 SNHLY and CDR2 FYNNEI. The V segment lost 2 bases and the J segment 5 bases; nucleotides outside the gene matches: 3. The CDR3 region has the DNA TGTGCCAGCAGTGAATGGGACAGGGAATATGGCTACACCTTC. It encodes CASSEWDREYGYTF.

The chain recombines TRBV7-2 with TRBJ1-1, with D possibly being TRBD1 (6 bases). CDR1 SGHTA and CDR2 FQGNSA come from the germline V gene. Trimming removed 4 bases at V and 1 base at J, with 13 bases between. The CDR3 has 15 amino acids. DNA for the CDR3: TGTGCCAGCAGCTCCAGGGGTAGGGGGAACACTGAAGCTTTCTTT. It specifies CASSSRGRGNTEAFF.

J is TRBJ2-7 and V is TRBV11-2; D may be TRBD1 (6 bases). Trimming pared 5 bases from V and 0 bases from J, leaving 17 bases between. This CDR3 is 16 amino acids long. Per germline, CDR1 SGHAT and CDR2 FQNNGV. CDR3 amino acids: CASSTSDRLLSYEQYF. CDR3 bases: TGTGCCAGCAGCACGTCGGACAGACTCCTCTCCTACGAGCAGTACTTC.

The chain has TRBV20-1 and TRBJ1-1, with D possibly being TRBD1 (5 bases). Trimming removed 3 bases at V and 3 bases at J, with 17 bases between. The CDR3 runs to 15 residues. CDR1 is DFQATT and CDR2 is SNEGSKA in the germline V gene (reference sequence). The CDR3 is CSASNRGSADTEAFF. The CDR3 nucleotides read TGCAGTGCTAGTAATCGGGGGTCCGCGGACACTGAAGCTTTCTTT.

The V gene is TRBV7-9, the J gene TRBJ1-1; tentatively, D is TRBD1 (5 bases). The CDR3 totals 14 residues. Germline V gene lookup returns CDR1 SEHNR and CDR2 FQNEAQ (reference sequence). Trimming took 3 bases from V and 2 from J, leaving 10 bases between them. The CDR3 loop is CASSLTGGNTEAFF. The CDR3 DNA follows: TGTGCCAGCAGCTTGACGGGGGGAAACACTGAAGCTTTCTTT.

The V and J genes are TRBV6-1 and TRBJ1-4, with a tentative D call TRBD1 (5 bases). The V end lost 3 bases, the J end lost 7 bases, and 15 bases lay between the germline ends. This CDR3 is 15 amino acids long. Germline V lookup: CDR1 MNHNS, CDR2 SASEGT. The CDR3 nucleotides are TGTGCCAGCAGTGAGCAGGGATCTCGGAGTGAAAAACTGTTTTTT. Translation gives CASSEQGSRSEKLFF.

The gene calls are TRBV5-4 and TRBJ2-1; tentatively, D is TRBD2 (5 bases). The CDR3 has 14 residues. The ends were cut back, 3 bases at V and 9 bases at J, with 16 bases in the middle. The germline V gene encodes CDR1 SGHNT and CDR2 YYREEE (reference sequence). The CDR3 here is CASSSQHAGGEQFF. The CDR3 nucleotides read TGTGCCAGCAGCTCCCAGCACGCCGGAGGTGAGCAGTTCTTC.

This clone has at least ten counts. This sequence joins TRBV2 and TRBJ2-1, with a tentative D call TRBD2 (5 bases). Germline CDR1 and CDR2: SNHLY and FYNNEI. CDR3 length: 13 amino acids. Trimming left V 1 base short and J 5 bases short, with 6 bases between. CDR3 DNA: TGTGCCAGCAGTGAAGGGACTGACAATGAGCAGTTCTTC. It yields the protein CASSEGTDNEQFF.

The V call is TRBV18, the J call TRBJ2-1; the match to TRBD2 covers 12 bases. The CDR3 has 16 amino acids. With 4 bases clipped from V and 7 bases from J, the junction kept 8 bases outside the gene matches. Germline values: CDR1 KGHSH, CDR2 LQKENI. CDR3 sequence reads: CASSRGLAGIYNEQFF. CDR3 DNA sequence: TGTGCCAGCTCACGTGGACTAGCGGGAATATATAATGAGCAGTTCTTC. The entire variable domain, with the rest obtained from reference TRBV18 and TRBJ2-1, is as follows: NAGVMQNPRHLVRRRGQEARLRCSPMKGHSHVYWYRQLPEEGLKFMVYLQKENIIDESGMPKERFSAEFPKEGPSILRIQQVVRGDSAAYFCASSRGLAGIYNEQFFGPGTRLTVL.

V and J are TRBV7-8 and TRBJ2-1; 12 bases fit TRBD2. CDR3 length equals 15 residues. V gave up 5 bases and J gave up 7 bases; unmatched junction bases: 6. Germline V lookup: CDR1 SGHVS, CDR2 FQNEAQ. The CDR3 loop is CASSVTSGRMNEQFF. Written as DNA, the CDR3 is TGTGCCAGCAGCGTCACTAGCGGGAGGATGAATGAGCAGTTCTTC.